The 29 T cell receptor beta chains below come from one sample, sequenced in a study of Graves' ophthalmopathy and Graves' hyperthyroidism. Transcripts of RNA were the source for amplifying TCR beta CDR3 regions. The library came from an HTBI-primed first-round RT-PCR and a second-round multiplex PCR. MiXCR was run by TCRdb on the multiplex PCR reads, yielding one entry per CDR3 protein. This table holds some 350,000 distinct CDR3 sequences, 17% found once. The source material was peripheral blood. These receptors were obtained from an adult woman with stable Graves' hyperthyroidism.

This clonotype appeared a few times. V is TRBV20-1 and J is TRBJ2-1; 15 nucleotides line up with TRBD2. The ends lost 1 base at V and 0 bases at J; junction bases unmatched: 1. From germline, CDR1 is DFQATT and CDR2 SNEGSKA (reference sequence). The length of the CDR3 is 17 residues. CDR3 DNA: TGCAGTGCTAGAGGGACTAGCGGGAGGGGCTCCTACAATGAGCAGTTCTTC. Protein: CSARGTSGRGSYNEQFF.

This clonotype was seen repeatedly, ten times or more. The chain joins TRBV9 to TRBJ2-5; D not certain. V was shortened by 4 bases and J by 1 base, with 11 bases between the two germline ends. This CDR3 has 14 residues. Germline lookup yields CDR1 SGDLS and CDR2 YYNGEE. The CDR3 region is CASSLGWAQETQYF. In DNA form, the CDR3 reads TGTGCCAGCAGCCTTGGCTGGGCCCAAGAGACCCAGTACTTC.

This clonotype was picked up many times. For the CDR3, the DNA is TGTGCCAGCAGGGACAGGACAGTCGTGCGCTATGGCTACACCTTC. Its protein is CASRDRTVVRYGYTF. The chain joins TRBV28 to TRBJ1-2; 7 nucleotides agree with TRBD1. The V gene's germline CDR1 is MDHEN and CDR2 SYDVKM. After removal of 6 bases from V and 4 bases from J, the junction contained 11 bases not matched to a gene. This CDR3 spans 15 amino acids.

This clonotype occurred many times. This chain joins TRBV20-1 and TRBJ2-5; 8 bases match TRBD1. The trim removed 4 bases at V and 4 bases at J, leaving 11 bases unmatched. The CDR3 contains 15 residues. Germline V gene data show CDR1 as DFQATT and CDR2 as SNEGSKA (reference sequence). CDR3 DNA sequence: TGCAGTGCTACCGGAACAGGGGGAGTCTCAGAGACCCAGTACTTC. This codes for CSATGTGGVSETQYF.

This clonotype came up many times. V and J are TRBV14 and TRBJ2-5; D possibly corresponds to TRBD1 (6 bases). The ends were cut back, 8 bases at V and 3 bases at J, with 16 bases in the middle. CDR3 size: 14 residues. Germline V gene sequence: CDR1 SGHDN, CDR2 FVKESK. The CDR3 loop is CASRPTGLEETQYF. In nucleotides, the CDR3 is TGTGCCAGCCGGCCCACAGGGCTGGAAGAGACCCAGTACTTC.

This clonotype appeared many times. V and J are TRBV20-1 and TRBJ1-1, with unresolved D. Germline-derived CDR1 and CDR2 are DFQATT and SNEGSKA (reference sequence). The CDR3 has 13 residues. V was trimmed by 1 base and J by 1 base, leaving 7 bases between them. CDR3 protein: CSARVGGNTEAFF. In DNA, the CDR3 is TGCAGTGCTAGAGTAGGAGGGAACACTGAAGCTTTCTTT.

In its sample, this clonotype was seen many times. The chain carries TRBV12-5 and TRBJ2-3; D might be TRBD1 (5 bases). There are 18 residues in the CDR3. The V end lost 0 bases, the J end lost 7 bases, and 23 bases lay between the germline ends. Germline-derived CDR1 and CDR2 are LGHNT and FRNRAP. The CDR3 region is CASGLVIQGRDSPYTQYF. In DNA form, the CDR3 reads TGTGCTAGTGGTTTGGTAATTCAGGGTCGCGACTCACCGTATACGCAGTATTTT. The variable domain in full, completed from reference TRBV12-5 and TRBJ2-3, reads DARVTQTPRHKVTEMGQEVTMRCQPILGHNTVFWYRQTMMQGLELLAYFRNRAPLDDSGMPKDRFSAEMPDATLATLKIQPSEPRDSAVYFCASGLVIQGRDSPYTQYFGPGTRLTVL.

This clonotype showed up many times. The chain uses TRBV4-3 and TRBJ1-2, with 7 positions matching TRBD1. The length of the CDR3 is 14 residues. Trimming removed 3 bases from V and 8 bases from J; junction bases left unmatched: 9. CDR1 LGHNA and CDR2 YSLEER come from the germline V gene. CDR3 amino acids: CASSHSDRAWGYTF. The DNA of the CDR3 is TGCGCCAGCAGCCATTCCGACAGGGCGTGGGGCTACACCTTC.

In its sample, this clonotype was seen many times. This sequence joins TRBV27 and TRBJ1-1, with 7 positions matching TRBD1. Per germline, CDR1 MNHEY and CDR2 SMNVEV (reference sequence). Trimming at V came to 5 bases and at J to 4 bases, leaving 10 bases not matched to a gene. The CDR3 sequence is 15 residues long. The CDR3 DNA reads TGTGCCAGCAGTCCCTGGACAGGAGTGACCACTGAAGCTTTCTTT. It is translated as CASSPWTGVTTEAFF.

The DNA of the CDR3 is TGTGCCAGCAGTGAAGATGCCCGGGACGAGCAGTACTTC. Encoded protein: CASSEDARDEQYF. The chain links TRBV6-1 to TRBJ2-7, with D unresolved. The germline V gene has CDR1 MNHNS and CDR2 SASEGT. The CDR3 spans 13 residues. V lost 1 base and J 5 bases, leaving 9 bases between the germline ends.

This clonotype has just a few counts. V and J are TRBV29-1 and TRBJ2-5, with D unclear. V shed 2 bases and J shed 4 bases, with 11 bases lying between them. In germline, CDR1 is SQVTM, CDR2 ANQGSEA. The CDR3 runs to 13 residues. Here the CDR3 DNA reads TGCAGCGTTGAATTCGGCAGCCGAGAGACCCAGTACTTC. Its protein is CSVEFGSRETQYF.

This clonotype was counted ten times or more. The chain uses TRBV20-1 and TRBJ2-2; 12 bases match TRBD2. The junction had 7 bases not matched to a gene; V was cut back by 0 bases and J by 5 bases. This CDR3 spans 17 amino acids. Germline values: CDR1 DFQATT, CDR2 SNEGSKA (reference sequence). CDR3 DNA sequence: TGCAGTGCTAGAGACCCGACTAGCGGGAGTAGGACCGGGGAGCTGTTTTTT. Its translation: CSARDPTSGSRTGELFF.

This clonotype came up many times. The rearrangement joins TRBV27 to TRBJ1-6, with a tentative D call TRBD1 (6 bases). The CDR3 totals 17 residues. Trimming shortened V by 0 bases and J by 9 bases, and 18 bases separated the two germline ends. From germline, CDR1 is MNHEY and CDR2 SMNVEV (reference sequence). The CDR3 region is CASSLSIQSGAISPLHF. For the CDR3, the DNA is TGTGCCAGCAGTTTATCGATTCAATCAGGGGCCATTTCACCCCTCCACTTT.

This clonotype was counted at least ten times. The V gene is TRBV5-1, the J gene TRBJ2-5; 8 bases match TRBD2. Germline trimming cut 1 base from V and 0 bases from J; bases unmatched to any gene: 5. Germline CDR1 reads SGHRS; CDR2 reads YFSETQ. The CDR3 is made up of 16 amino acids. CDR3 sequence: CASSLWGREDQETQYF. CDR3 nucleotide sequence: TGCGCCAGCAGCTTGTGGGGGCGGGAGGACCAAGAGACCCAGTACTTC.

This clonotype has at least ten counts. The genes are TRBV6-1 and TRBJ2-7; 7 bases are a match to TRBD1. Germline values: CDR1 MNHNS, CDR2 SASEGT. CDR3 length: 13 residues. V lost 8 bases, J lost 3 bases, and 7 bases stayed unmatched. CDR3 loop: CASGEQGIYEQYF. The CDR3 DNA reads TGTGCCAGCGGGGAACAGGGGATCTACGAGCAGTACTTC.

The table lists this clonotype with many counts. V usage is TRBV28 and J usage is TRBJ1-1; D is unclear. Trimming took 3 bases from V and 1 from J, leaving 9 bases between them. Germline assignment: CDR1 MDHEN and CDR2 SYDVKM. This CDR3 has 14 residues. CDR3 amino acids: CASSLGLANTEAFF. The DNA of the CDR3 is TGTGCCAGCAGTTTGGGGTTGGCGAACACTGAAGCTTTCTTT.

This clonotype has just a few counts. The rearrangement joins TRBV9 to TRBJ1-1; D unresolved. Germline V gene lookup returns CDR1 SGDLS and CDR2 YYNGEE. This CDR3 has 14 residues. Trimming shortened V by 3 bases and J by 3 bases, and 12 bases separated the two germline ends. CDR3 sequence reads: CASSGAIRDTEAFF. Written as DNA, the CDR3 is TGTGCCAGCAGCGGGGCGATTCGGGACACTGAAGCTTTCTTT.

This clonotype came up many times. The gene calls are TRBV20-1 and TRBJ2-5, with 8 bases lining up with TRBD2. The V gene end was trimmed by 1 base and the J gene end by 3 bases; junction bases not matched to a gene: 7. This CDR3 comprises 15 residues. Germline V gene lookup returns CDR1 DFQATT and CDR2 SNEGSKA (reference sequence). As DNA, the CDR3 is TGCAGTGCTAGAGGGGCGGGACTAGAAAAAGAGACCCAGTACTTC. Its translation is CSARGAGLEKETQYF.

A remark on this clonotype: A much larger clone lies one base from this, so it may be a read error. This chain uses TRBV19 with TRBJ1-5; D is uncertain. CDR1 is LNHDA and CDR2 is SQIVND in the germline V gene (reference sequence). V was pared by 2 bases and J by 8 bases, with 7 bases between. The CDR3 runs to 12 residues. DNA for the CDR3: TGTGCCAGTAGTATATCGTTAGAGCCCCAGCATTTT. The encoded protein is CASSISLEPQHF.

The CDR3 DNA reads as TGCAGTGCTAGAGCTCGGGACAATCAGCCCCAGCATTTT. It translates to CSARARDNQPQHF. This chain links TRBV20-1 with TRBJ1-5; no definite D call. CDR3 length: 13 amino acids. In germline, CDR1 is DFQATT, CDR2 SNEGSKA (reference sequence). V lost 1 base and J lost 3, with 7 bases in between.

The CDR3 spells CASNPGQGTNSPLHF. As DNA, the CDR3 is TGTGCCAGCAACCCGGGACAGGGAACTAATTCACCCCTCCACTTT. This chain uses TRBV12-3 or TRBV12-4 with TRBJ1-6; TRBD1 agrees at 9 bases. The trim removed 7 bases at V and 6 bases at J, leaving 7 bases unmatched. The CDR3 spans 15 residues.

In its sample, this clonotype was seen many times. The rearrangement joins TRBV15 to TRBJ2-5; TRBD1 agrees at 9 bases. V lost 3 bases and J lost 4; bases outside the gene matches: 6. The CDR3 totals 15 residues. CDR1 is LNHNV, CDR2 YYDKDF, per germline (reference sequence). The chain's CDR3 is CATSRDRGNSETQYF. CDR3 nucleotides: TGTGCCACCAGCAGGGACAGGGGAAATTCAGAGACCCAGTACTTC. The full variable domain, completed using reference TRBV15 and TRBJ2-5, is DAMVIQNPRYQVTQFGKPVTLSCSQTLNHNVMYWYQQKSSQAPKLLFHYYDKDFNNEADTPDNFQSRRPNTSFCFLDIRSPGLGDTAMYLCATSRDRGNSETQYFGPGTRLLVL.

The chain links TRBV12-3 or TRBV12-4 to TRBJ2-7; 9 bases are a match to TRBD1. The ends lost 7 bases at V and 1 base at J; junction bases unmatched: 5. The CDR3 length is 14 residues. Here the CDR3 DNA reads TGTGCCAGCATGTTGGGACAGGGTTCCTACGAGCAGTACTTC. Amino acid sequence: CASMLGQGSYEQYF.

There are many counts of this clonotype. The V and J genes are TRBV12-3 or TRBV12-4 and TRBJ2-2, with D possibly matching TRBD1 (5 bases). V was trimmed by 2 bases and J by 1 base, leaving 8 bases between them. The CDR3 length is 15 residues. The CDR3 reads CASSLFQGNTGELFF. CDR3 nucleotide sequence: TGTGCCAGCAGTTTATTCCAGGGGAACACCGGGGAGCTGTTTTTT.

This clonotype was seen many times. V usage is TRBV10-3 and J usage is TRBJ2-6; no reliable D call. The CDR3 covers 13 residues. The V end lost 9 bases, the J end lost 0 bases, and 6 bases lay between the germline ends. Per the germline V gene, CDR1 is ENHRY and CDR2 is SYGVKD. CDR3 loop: CAIGSSGANVLTF. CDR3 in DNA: TGTGCCATAGGATCCTCTGGGGCCAACGTCCTGACTTTC.

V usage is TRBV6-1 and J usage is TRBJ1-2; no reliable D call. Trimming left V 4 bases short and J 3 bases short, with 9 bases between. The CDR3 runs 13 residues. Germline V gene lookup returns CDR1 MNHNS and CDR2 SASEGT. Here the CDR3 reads CASSVDRDYGYTF. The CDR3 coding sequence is TGTGCCAGCAGTGTCGACCGCGACTATGGCTACACCTTC.

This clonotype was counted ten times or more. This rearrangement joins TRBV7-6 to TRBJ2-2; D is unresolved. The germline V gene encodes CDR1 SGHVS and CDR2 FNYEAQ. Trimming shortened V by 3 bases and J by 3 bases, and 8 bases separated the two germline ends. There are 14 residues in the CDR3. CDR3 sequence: CASSFQRDTGELFF. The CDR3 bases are TGTGCCAGCAGCTTCCAGCGAGACACCGGGGAGCTGTTTTTT.

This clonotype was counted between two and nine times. As DNA, the CDR3 is TGTGCCAGCAGCCTCACCGTGGGGGGACACGAGCAGTACTTC. As protein: CASSLTVGGHEQYF. The chain recombines TRBV7-3 with TRBJ2-7; tentative D call: TRBD2 (6 bases). CDR1 and CDR2 (germline): SGHTA, FQGTGA. This CDR3 is 14 amino acids long. Trimming took off 5 bases at V and 5 bases at J, with 16 bases between the two ends. Full variable domain (outside the CDR3, taken from reference TRBV7-3 and TRBJ2-7): GAGVSQTPSNKVTEKGKYVELRCDPISGHTALYWYRQSLGQGPEFLIYFQGTGAADDSGLPNDRFFAVRPEGSVSTLKIQRTERGDSAVYLCASSLTVGGHEQYFGPGTRLTVT.

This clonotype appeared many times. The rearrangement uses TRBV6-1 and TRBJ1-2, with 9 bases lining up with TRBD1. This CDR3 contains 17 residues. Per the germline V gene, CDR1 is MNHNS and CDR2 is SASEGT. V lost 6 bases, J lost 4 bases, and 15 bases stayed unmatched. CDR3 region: CASRTLIWDRETYGYTF. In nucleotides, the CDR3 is TGTGCCAGCAGAACCTTGATTTGGGACAGGGAGACCTATGGCTACACCTTC.